The source of this T cell receptor beta chain is a study of CD8 T cells in ankylosing spondylitis. Study-wide results and limits: Earlier authors reported some of these motif variants in reactive arthritis synovial fluid and blood. Clones linked with disease were CD8+ and fairly uncommon in the peripheral blood. Seemingly characteristic of ankylosing spondylitis blood was a TCR beta motif consisting of under ten highly homologous variants.

The ends lost 3 bases at V and 3 bases at J; junction bases unmatched: 7. The CDR3 is made up of 16 amino acids. Germline CDR1 is SGHVS and CDR2 is FQNEAQ. Generation of TCR beta libraries employed quantitative 5'-RACE incorporating molecular barcodes. TCRdb itself ran the 5' RACE reads through MiXCR, one entry per CDR3 protein. The sample has a few hundred thousand distinct CDR3 sequences; about 11% are singletons. Comments on this clonotype: The antigen is not known.

This TCR was recovered from a male donor with ankylosing spondylitis or in good health (not recorded which). Source material: blood, either unsorted or a sorted T cell fraction (not recorded which). V is TRBV7-8 and J is TRBJ2-2; 7 bases agree with TRBD1. DNA of the CDR3: TGTGCCAGCAGCTTGGACAGGAACCCGTACACCGGGGAGCTGTTTTTT. This gives the protein CASSLDRNPYTGELFF.